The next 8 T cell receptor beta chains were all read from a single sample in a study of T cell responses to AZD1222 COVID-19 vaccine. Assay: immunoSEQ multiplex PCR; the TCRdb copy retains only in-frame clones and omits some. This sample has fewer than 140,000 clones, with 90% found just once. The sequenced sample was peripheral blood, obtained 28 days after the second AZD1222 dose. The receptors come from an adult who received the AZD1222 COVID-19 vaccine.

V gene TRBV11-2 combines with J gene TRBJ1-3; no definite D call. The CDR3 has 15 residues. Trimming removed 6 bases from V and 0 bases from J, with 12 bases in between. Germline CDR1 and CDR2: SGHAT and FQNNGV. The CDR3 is CASSRWADSGNTIYF. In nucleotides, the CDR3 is TGTGCCAGCAGTAGATGGGCGGACTCTGGAAACACCATATATTTT.

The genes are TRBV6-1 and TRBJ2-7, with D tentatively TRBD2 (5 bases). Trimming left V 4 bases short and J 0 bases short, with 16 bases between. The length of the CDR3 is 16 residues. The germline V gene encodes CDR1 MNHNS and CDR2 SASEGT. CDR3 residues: CASSAVGGSGSYEQYF. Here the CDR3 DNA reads TGTGCCAGCAGTGCAGTTGGAGGTTCGGGCTCCTACGAGCAGTACTTC.

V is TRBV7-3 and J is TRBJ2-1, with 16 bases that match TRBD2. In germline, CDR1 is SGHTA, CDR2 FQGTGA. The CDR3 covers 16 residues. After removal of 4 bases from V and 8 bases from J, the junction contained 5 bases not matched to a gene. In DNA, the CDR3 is TGTGCCAGCAGCTCAGGGACTAGCGGGGGGGCAGATGAGCAGTTCTTC. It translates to CASSSGTSGGADEQFF.

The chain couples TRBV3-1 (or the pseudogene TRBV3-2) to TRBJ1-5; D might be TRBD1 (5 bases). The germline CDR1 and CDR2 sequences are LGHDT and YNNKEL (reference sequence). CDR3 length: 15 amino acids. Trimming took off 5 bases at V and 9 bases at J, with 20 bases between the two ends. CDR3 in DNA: TGTGCCAGCAGCAGGACACCGCGAGCGGTATGGCCCCAGCATTTT. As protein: CASSRTPRAVWPQHF.

The CDR3 region is CASSLQTEAFF. CDR3 in DNA: TGTGCCAGCAGCTTGCAGACTGAAGCTTTCTTT. The V and J genes are TRBV5-6 and TRBJ1-1; D remains unclear. There are 11 residues in the CDR3. CDR1 is SGHDT, CDR2 YYEEEE, per germline. The V end was cut by 1 base, the J end by 5 bases, with 3 bases between.

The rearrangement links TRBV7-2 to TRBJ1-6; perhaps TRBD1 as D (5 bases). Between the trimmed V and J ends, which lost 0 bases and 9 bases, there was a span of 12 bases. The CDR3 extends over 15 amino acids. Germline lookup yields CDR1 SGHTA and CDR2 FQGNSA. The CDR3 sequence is CASSLAGEVSSPLHF. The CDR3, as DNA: TGTGCCAGCAGCTTAGCAGGGGAAGTGAGTTCACCCCTCCACTTT.

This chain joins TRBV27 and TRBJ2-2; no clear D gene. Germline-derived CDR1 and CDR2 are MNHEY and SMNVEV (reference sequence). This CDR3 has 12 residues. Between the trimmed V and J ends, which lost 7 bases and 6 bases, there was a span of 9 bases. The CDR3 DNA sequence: TGTGCCAGCACCACCGGTTCCGGGGAGCTGTTTTTT. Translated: CASTTGSGELFF.

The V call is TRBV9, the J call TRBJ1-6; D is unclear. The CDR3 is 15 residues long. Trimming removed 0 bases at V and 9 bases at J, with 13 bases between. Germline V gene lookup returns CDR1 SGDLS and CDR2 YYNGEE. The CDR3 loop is CASSVAGGLSSPLHF. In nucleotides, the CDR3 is TGTGCCAGCAGCGTAGCTGGAGGGTTAAGTTCACCCCTCCACTTT.